The rows below give T cell receptor beta chains drawn from one sample of a study of Graves' ophthalmopathy and Graves' hyperthyroidism. TCRdb processed the multiplex PCR reads anew with MiXCR; each CDR3 protein has one entry. This repertoire shows fewer than 400,000 distinct CDR3 sequences, about 18% found once; its top ten account for approximately 1.4%. Material for sequencing was peripheral blood. These TCRs come from a woman aged 18 to 35 with Graves' ophthalmopathy. The CDR3 runs from the conserved cysteine through the conserved F or W. Each record gives: D gene, J gene, clone size, V gene, CDR3 DNA, CDR3 protein. D genes are given only for firm matches. Some rows have no size entry. The others give once, few or many, or a class for an expanded clone.

. | TRBJ1-2 | many | TRBV5-8 | TGTGCCAGCAGCCGACGAAACCGGGCAGGGGTCTATGGCTACACCTTC | CASSRRNRAGVYGYTF
. | TRBJ2-4 | many | TRBV7-2 | TGTGCCAGCAGCTCACCTACCACTATAGCCAAAAACATTCAGTACTTC | CASSSPTTIAKNIQYF
TRBD2 | TRBJ2-5 | few | TRBV11-2 | TGTGCCAGCAGCTTTCCCGGTCTAGCGGGGGCCCGCGAGACCCAGTACTTC | CASSFPGLAGARETQYF
. | TRBJ1-1 | many | TRBV5-1 | TGCGCCAGCAGCTCACGGACACGGAACACTGAAGCTTTCTTT | CASSSRTRNTEAFF
. | TRBJ1-6 | many | TRBV7-9 | TGTGCCAGCAGCTTACAGAATTCACCCCTCCACTTT | CASSLQNSPLHF
. | TRBJ2-7 | few | TRBV18 | TGTGCCAGCTCACCACAACGGAGCTCCTACGAGCAGTACTTC | CASSPQRSSYEQYF
. | TRBJ1-5 | . | TRBV30 | TGTGCCTGGAGCCCCGGAGGTAGCAATCAGCCCCAGCATTTT | CAWSPGGSNQPQHF
. | TRBJ1-1 | . | TRBV11-2 | TGTGCCAGCAGCTTAGGTCCCCCCCCGGTGAGTCTATTCGGAACCTCTGAAGCTTTCTTT | CASSLGPPPVSLFGTSEAFF
. | TRBJ2-5 | . | TRBV12-3/TRBV12-4 | TGTGCCAGCACCCAACCCGGGGCCCCCTCGGGGGCCCAGTACTTC | CASTQPGAPSGAQYF
. | TRBJ1-2 | many | TRBV7-2 | TGTGCCAGCACCCCCGGGGGGCTTCTCTATGGCTACACCTTC | CASTPGGLLYGYTF
. | TRBJ2-5 | many | TRBV6-5 | TGTGCCAGCAGTTTAACAACTCTAGAGACCCAGTACTTC | CASSLTTLETQYF
. | TRBJ2-2 | . | TRBV11-1 | TGTGCCAGCAGCACCTCCGGAGGGGTGGCCGGGGAGCTGTTTTTT | CASSTSGGVAGELFF
. | TRBJ1-6 | many | TRBV6-5 | TGTGCCAGCAGTTACTCGATTTATTCACCCCTCCACTTT | CASSYSIYSPLHF
. | TRBJ1-2 | many | TRBV11-2 | TGTGCCAGCAGCTTAGGTTCCTCGGGGGCCCTAGGTGGCTACACCTTC | CASSLGSSGALGGYTF
TRBD1 | TRBJ2-2 | many | TRBV29-1 | TGCAGCACCCGGGACAGGGGGATCGGGGAGCTGTTTTTT | CSTRDRGIGELFF
TRBD1 | TRBJ1-1 | . | TRBV30 | TGTGCCTCACAGGGGGCAGGTGAAGCTTTCTTT | CASQGAGEAFF
TRBD2 | TRBJ2-7 | many | TRBV19 | TGTGCCAGTAGTATCCCGGGACTAGCGGGAGAGAACGAGCAGTACTTC | CASSIPGLAGENEQYF
. | TRBJ1-2 | many | TRBV29-1 | TGCAGCTTCCAGCGGGGGATCTATGGCTACACCTTC | CSFQRGIYGYTF
TRBD1 | TRBJ1-1 | few | TRBV19 | TGTGCCAGTAACGGACAGGGGAGCATAGCTGAAGCTTTCTTT | CASNGQGSIAEAFF
. | TRBJ2-7 | many | TRBV19 | TGTGCCAGTGGACAGCAAGTTAACTACGAGCAGTACTTC | CASGQQVNYEQYF
. | TRBJ1-2 | many | TRBV28 | TGTGCCAGCAGTTTATGGAAAGGGAGTACCTATGGCTACACCTTC | CASSLWKGSTYGYTF